This entry lists 21 T cell receptor beta chains sequenced from one sample in a study of PD-1 blockade in classical Hodgkin lymphoma. With no exception, relapse followed autologous stem cell transplantation in all patients, and brentuximab vedotin exposure varied. TCRdb's table, derived via immunoSEQ multiplex PCR, lists solely in-frame clones and lacks some. The sample yields some 96,000 clones, 75% to 90% seen once. Sample: peripheral blood mononuclear cells (PBMCs), taken at baseline. The receptors stem from a human donor with classical Hodgkin lymphoma.

The chain employs TRBV5-1 and TRBJ1-1, with 9 bases matching TRBD1. The germline V gene has CDR1 SGHRS and CDR2 YFSETQ. Trimming removed 3 bases from V and 5 bases from J; junction bases left unmatched: 8. The CDR3 length is 15 residues. CDR3 region: CASSSTGGSNTEAFF. The CDR3 coding sequence is TGCGCCAGCAGCTCTACAGGGGGCAGTAATACTGAAGCTTTCTTT.

V is TRBV7-2 and J is TRBJ1-3; D not certain. Germline-derived CDR1 and CDR2 are SGHTA and FQGNSA. V was trimmed by 1 base and J by 4 bases, leaving 8 bases between them. The CDR3 extends over 14 amino acids. The CDR3 sequence: CASSLGVSGNTIYF. The CDR3 DNA sequence: TGTGCCAGCAGCTTAGGGGTATCGGGAAACACCATATATTTT.

This clone was observed once. The chain couples TRBV29-1 to TRBJ1-4; D not resolved. From germline, CDR1 is SQVTM and CDR2 ANQGSEA. This CDR3 spans 12 amino acids. Trimming removed 7 bases at V and 5 bases at J, with 11 bases between. CDR3 sequence reads: CSAAVSNEKLFF. The CDR3 coding sequence is TGCAGCGCCGCGGTATCGAATGAAAAACTGTTTTTT.

The V gene is TRBV7-8, the J gene TRBJ2-3, with a weak D call TRBD2 (6 bases). This CDR3 is 13 amino acids long. Germline V gene data show CDR1 as SGHVS and CDR2 as FQNEAQ. V lost 4 bases to trimming and J lost 13 bases, with 18 bases between them. The CDR3 DNA is TGTGCCAGCAGCTCCCGACCCCGGGAGCAGGAGTATTTT. This sequence encodes CASSSRPREQEYF.

This chain links TRBV4-1 with TRBJ2-3; 7 bases are a match to TRBD2. The CDR3 is made up of 16 amino acids. The V gene end was trimmed by 1 base and the J gene end by 4 bases; junction bases not matched to a gene: 8. Per germline, CDR1 MGHRA and CDR2 YSYEKL. The CDR3: CASSQGGAGLADTQYF. The CDR3 DNA follows: TGCGCCAGCAGCCAAGGGGGAGCGGGACTCGCAGATACGCAGTATTTT.

The rearrangement links TRBV6-1 to TRBJ2-3, with 10 bases matching TRBD2. CDR1 is MNHNS, CDR2 SASEGT, per germline. With 6 bases clipped from V and 5 bases from J, the junction kept 8 bases outside the gene matches. The CDR3 runs to 15 residues. Here the CDR3 DNA reads TGTGCCAGCAGGGTATTAGCGGGAGGAGGAGATACGCAGTATTTT. Protein: CASRVLAGGGDTQYF.

CDR3 DNA sequence: TGTGCCAGTAGTGCGGACGGTTATAGCAATCAGCCCCAGCATTTT. Translated: CASSADGYSNQPQHF. The V gene is TRBV19, the J gene TRBJ1-5, with D uncertain. The CDR3 totals 15 residues. The germline V gene encodes CDR1 LNHDA and CDR2 SQIVND (reference sequence). Trimming removed 5 bases at V and 0 bases at J, with 11 bases between.

With regard to this clone: Other DNA sequences within the sample encode an identical CDR3. V is TRBV9 and J is TRBJ2-7; 11 nucleotides match TRBD2. The CDR3 sequence is 14 residues long. CDR1 SGDLS and CDR2 YYNGEE come from the germline V gene. The V gene end was trimmed by 3 bases and the J gene end by 3 bases; junction bases not matched to a gene: 2. For the CDR3, the DNA is TGTGCCAGCAGCGCCGGGACTAGCGGCTACGAGCAGTACTTC. It is translated as CASSAGTSGYEQYF.

The V gene is TRBV30, the J gene TRBJ1-1; a possible D gene is TRBD1 (5 bases). CDR1 is GTSNPN, CDR2 SVGIG, per germline (reference sequence). The V end lost 2 bases, the J end lost 5 bases, and 15 bases lay between the germline ends. This CDR3 spans 14 amino acids. CDR3 DNA sequence: TGTGCCTGGAGTAGGAGCCGTCGGGGGACTGAAGCTTTCTTT. Translating gives CAWSRSRRGTEAFF. Complete variable domain (other parts from reference TRBV30 and TRBJ1-1): SQTIHQWPATLVQPVGSPLSLECTVEGTSNPNLYWYRQAAGRGLQLLFYSVGIGQISSEVPQNLSASRPQDRQFILSSKKLLLSDSGFYLCAWSRSRRGTEAFFGQGTRLTVV.

On this clone itself: One junction end does not reproduce the germline sequence, and a read error may be involved. The gene calls are TRBV6-5 and TRBJ2-2; D may correspond to TRBD1 or TRBD2 (5 bases each). The CDR3 runs 16 residues. CDR1 and CDR2 (germline): MNHEY, SVGAGI. DNA for the CDR3: TGTGTCAGCAGTTACGGTTGGGACCCTAACACCGGGGAGCTGTTTTTT. Translated, it gives CVSSYGWDPNTGELFF.

The chain employs TRBV27 and TRBJ1-2; D remains unclear. Trimming took 4 bases from V and 3 from J, leaving 9 bases between them. The CDR3 sequence is 13 residues long. Per the germline V gene, CDR1 is MNHEY and CDR2 is SMNVEV (reference sequence). CDR3 loop: CASSSTAYYGYTF. CDR3 coding DNA: TGTGCCAGCAGTTCAACAGCCTACTATGGCTACACCTTC.

The table lists this clone with a count of one. The gene calls are TRBV19 and TRBJ1-1, with a possible D match to TRBD1 (5 bases). Germline V lookup: CDR1 LNHDA, CDR2 SQIVND (reference sequence). The V and J ends lost 4 bases and 4 bases respectively, with 19 bases between them. CDR3 length equals 16 residues. CDR3 coding DNA: TGTGCCAGTAGTAGCGGGCCTACCCTGGGGGGCACTGAAGCTTTCTTT. Protein sequence: CASSSGPTLGGTEAFF. The full variable domain, completed using reference TRBV19 and TRBJ1-1, is DGGITQSPKYLFRKEGQNVTLSCEQNLNHDAMYWYRQDPGQGLRLIYYSQIVNDFQKGDIAEGYSVSREKKESFPLTVTSAQKNPTAFYLCASSSGPTLGGTEAFFGQGTRLTVV.

The chain uses TRBV9 and TRBJ2-6; D uncertain. The CDR3 is 15 amino acids. V lost 3 bases and J lost 0, with 7 bases in between. Germline lookup yields CDR1 SGDLS and CDR2 YYNGEE. This CDR3 is CASSEGSSGANVLTF. CDR3 nucleotides: TGTGCCAGCAGCGAGGGAAGCTCTGGGGCCAACGTCCTGACTTTC.

V usage is TRBV5-1 and J usage is TRBJ1-5; D gene unclear. The germline gives CDR1 SGHRS, CDR2 YFSETQ. V was trimmed by 4 bases and J by 3 bases, leaving 8 bases between them. This CDR3 contains 13 residues. The CDR3 nucleotides are TGCGCCAGCAGCCCCGGACTCAATCAGCCCCAGCATTTT. Translated: CASSPGLNQPQHF. Drawing the rest from reference TRBV5-1 and TRBJ1-5, the complete variable domain is KAGVTQTPRYLIKTRGQQVTLSCSPISGHRSVSWYQQTPGQGLQFLFEYFSETQRNKGNFPGRFSGRQFSNSRSEMNVSTLELGDSALYLCASSPGLNQPQHFGDGTRLSIL.

The chain couples TRBV6-5 to TRBJ1-5; D uncertain. V dropped 0 bases and J dropped 6 bases, with 9 bases sitting between them. The CDR3 has 14 amino acids. Germline CDR1 MNHEY, CDR2 SVGAGI. CDR3 amino acids: CASSYSTGLQPQHF. CDR3 coding DNA: TGTGCCAGCAGTTACTCGACGGGTCTTCAGCCCCAGCATTTT.

The chain recombines TRBV2 with TRBJ2-2; tentatively, D is TRBD1 (6 bases). This CDR3 comprises 14 residues. V shed 6 bases and J shed 7 bases, with 15 bases lying between them. The V gene's germline CDR1 is SNHLY and CDR2 FYNNEI. The CDR3 region has the DNA TGTGCCAGCAGAGAACAGGGTTTCGTCGGGGAGCTGTTTTTT. This gives the protein CASREQGFVGELFF.

V gene TRBV28 combines with J gene TRBJ2-7; TRBD2 might be the D (6 bases). The CDR3 contains 13 residues. CDR1 and CDR2 (germline): MDHEN, SYDVKM. V lost 6 bases and J 0 bases, leaving 9 bases between the germline ends. The CDR3 DNA is TGTGCCAGCAGGGGCGGGAACTCCTACGAGCAGTACTTC. It yields the protein CASRGGNSYEQYF.

This chain links TRBV18 with TRBJ2-7; TRBD2 agrees at 11 bases. The CDR3 spans 14 residues. CDR1 and CDR2 (germline): KGHSH, LQKENI. V was pared by 6 bases and J by 9 bases, with 10 bases of the junction left unmatched. CDR3 in amino acids: CASSGTSGVPGQYF. CDR3 sequence (DNA): TGTGCCAGCTCGGGGACTAGCGGAGTACCCGGGCAGTACTTC.

The chain is built from TRBV18 and TRBJ2-1; D could derive from TRBD1 or TRBD2 (6 bases each). The CDR3 spans 18 residues. CDR1 is KGHSH and CDR2 is LQKENI in the germline V gene. V lost 2 bases and J lost 1, with 18 bases in between. CDR3 protein: CASSPVLGRGQSYNEQFF. CDR3 DNA sequence: TGTGCCAGCTCACCAGTTCTTGGGCGGGGACAATCCTACAATGAGCAGTTCTTC. The full variable domain, completed using reference TRBV18 and TRBJ2-1, is NAGVMQNPRHLVRRRGQEARLRCSPMKGHSHVYWYRQLPEEGLKFMVYLQKENIIDESGMPKERFSAEFPKEGPSILRIQQVVRGDSAAYFCASSPVLGRGQSYNEQFFGPGTRLTVL.

This clone was detected a few times. The rearrangement links TRBV7-3 to TRBJ1-1; 8 bases map to TRBD1. Germline V CDR1 and CDR2: SGHTA, FQGTGA. With V trimmed by 3 bases and J by 3 bases, 3 bases remained unmatched. This CDR3 has 14 residues. CDR3 loop: CASSLTGADTEAFF. CDR3 in DNA: TGTGCCAGCAGCTTGACAGGGGCGGACACTGAAGCTTTCTTT.

This clone was observed a few times. The DNA of the CDR3 is TGTGCCAGCAGGCCCGGGGGGCACACTGAAGCTTTCTTT. It translates to CASRPGGHTEAFF. The chain employs TRBV6-5 and TRBJ1-1, with D possibly matching TRBD1 (6 bases). There are 13 residues in the CDR3. Germline assignment: CDR1 MNHEY and CDR2 SVGAGI. With 6 bases removed from V and 3 bases from J, the gap between germline ends came to 11 bases.